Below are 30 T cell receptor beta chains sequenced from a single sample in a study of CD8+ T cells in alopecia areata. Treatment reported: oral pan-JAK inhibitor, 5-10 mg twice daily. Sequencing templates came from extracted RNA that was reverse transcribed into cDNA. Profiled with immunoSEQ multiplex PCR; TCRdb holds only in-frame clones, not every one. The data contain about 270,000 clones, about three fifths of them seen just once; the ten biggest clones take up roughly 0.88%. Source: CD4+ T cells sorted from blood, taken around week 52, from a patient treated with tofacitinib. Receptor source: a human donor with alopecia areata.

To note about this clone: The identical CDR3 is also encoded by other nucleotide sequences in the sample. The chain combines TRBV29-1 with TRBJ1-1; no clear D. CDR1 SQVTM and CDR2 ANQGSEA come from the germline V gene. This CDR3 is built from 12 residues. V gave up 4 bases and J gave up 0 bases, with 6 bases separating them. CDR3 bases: TGCAGCGTTGGAGGCATGAACACTGAAGCTTTCTTT. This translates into CSVGGMNTEAFF.

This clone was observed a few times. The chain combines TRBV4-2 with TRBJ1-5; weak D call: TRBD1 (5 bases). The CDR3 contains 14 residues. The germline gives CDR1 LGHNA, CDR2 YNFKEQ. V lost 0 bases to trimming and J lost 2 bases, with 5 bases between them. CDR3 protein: CASSQDRGNQPQHF. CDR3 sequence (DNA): TGTGCCAGCAGCCAAGACAGGGGCAATCAGCCCCAGCATTTT.

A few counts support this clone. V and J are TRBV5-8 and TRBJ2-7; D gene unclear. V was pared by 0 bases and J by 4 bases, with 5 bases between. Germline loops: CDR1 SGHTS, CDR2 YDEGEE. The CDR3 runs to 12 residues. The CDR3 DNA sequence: TGTGCCAGCAGCTTGGCCAGGTACGAGCAGTACTTC. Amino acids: CASSLARYEQYF.

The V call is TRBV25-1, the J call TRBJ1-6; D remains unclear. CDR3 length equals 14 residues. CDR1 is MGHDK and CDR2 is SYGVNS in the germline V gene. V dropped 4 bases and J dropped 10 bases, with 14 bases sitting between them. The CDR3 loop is CASSGPLVVSPLHF. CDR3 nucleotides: TGTGCCAGCAGTGGGCCTCTGGTAGTGTCACCCCTCCACTTT.

As DNA, the CDR3 is TGTGCCACCGTGAATTTGAGACAGGACAATGAGTGGCAGTTCTTC. Translating gives CATVNLRQDNEWQFF. This sequence joins TRBV19 and TRBJ2-1; TRBD1 is a possible D gene (6 bases). V lost 10 bases to trimming and J lost 12 bases, with 28 bases between them. From germline, CDR1 is LNHDA and CDR2 SQIVND (reference sequence). The CDR3 covers 15 residues.

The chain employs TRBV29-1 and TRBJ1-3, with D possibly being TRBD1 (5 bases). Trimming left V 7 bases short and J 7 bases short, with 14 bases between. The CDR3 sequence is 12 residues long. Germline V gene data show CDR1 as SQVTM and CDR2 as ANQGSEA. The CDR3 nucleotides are TGCAGCGCCACAGGTGGAGGTAACACCATATATTTT. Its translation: CSATGGGNTIYF. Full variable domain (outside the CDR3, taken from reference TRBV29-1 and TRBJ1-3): SAVISQKPSRDICQRGTSLTIQCQVDSQVTMMFWYRQQPGQSLTLIATANQGSEATYESGFVIDKFPISRPNLTFSTLTVSNMSPEDSSIYLCSATGGGNTIYFGEGSWLTVV.

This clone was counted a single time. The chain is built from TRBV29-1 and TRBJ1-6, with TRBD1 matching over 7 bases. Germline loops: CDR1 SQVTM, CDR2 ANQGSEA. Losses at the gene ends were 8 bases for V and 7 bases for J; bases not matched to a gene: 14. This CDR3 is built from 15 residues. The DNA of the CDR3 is TGCAGCATTACGATCGACAGGGCCTCGAATTCACCCCTCCACTTT. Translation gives CSITIDRASNSPLHF.

In DNA, the CDR3 is TGTGCCTGGAGTGTTGGCAGGCCTGGGGCCAACGTCCTGACTTTC. Its translation is CAWSVGRPGANVLTF. V and J are TRBV30 and TRBJ2-6; D gene ambiguous. V was pared by 0 bases and J by 2 bases, with 8 bases between. Germline CDR1 reads GTSNPN; CDR2 reads SVGIG (reference sequence). This CDR3 has 15 residues.

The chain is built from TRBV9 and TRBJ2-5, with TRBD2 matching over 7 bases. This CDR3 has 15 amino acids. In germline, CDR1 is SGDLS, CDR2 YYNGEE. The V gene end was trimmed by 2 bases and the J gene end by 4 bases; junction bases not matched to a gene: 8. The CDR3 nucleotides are TGTGCCAGCAGCGTGCCCTCAGGCGGGAGAGAGACCCAGTACTTC. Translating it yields CASSVPSGGRETQYF.

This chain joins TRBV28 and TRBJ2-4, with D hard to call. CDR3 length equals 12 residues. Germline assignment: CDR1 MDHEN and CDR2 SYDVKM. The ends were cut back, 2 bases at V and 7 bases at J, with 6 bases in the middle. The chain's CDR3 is CASSLVGNIQYF. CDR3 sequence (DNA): TGTGCCAGCAGTTTAGTGGGGAACATTCAGTACTTC.

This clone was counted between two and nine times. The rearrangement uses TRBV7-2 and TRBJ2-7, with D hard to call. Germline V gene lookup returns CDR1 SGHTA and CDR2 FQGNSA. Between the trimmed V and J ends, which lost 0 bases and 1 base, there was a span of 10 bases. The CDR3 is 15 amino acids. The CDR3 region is CASSLAGAPSYEQYF. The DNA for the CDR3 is TGTGCCAGCAGCTTAGCGGGTGCCCCTTCCTACGAGCAGTACTTC.

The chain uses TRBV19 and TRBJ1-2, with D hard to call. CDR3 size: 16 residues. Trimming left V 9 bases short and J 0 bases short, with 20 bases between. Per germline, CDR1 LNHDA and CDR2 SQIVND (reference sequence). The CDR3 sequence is CASHHQTLSANYGYTF. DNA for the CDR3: TGTGCCAGCCATCATCAGACACTTTCTGCTAACTATGGCTACACCTTC.

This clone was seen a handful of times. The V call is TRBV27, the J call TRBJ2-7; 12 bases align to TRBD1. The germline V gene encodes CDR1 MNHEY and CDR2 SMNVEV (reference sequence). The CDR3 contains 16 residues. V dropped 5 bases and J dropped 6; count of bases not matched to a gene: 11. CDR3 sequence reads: CASSPRDRGRIGEQYF. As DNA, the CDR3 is TGTGCCAGCAGTCCCCGGGACAGGGGGCGAATAGGCGAGCAGTACTTC.

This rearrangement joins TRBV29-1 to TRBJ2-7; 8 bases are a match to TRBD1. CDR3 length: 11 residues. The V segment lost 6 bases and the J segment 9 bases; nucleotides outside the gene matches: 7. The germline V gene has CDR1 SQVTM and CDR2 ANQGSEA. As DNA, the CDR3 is TGCAGCGTCAATACAGGGGGGAGGCAGTACTTC. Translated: CSVNTGGRQYF.

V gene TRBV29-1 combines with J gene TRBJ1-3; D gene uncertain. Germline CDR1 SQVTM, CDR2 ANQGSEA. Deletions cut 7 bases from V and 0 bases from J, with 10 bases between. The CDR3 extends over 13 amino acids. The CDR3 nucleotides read TGCAGCGCCGCACCCAACTCTGGAAACACCATATATTTT. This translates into CSAAPNSGNTIYF.

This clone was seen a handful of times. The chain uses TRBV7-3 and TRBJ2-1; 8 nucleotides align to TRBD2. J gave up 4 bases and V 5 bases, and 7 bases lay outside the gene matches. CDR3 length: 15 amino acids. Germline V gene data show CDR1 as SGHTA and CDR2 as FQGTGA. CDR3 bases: TGTGCCAGCAGCGCCCTAGCGGGCAGGTACAATGAGCAGTTCTTC. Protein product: CASSALAGRYNEQFF.

The CDR3 loop is CASSPRADLGTDTQYF. The CDR3 DNA follows: TGTGCCAGCAGCCCCCGGGCAGACTTGGGCACAGATACGCAGTATTTT. This chain uses TRBV7-2 with TRBJ2-3; D not resolved. V lost 5 bases and J 1 base, leaving 16 bases between the germline ends. Per the germline V gene, CDR1 is SGHTA and CDR2 is FQGNSA. The CDR3 length is 16 residues.

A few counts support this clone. The CDR3 DNA reads TGCGCCAGCAGTCCCAGGAGTCGTTCCTATGGCTACACCTTC. Protein product: CASSPRSRSYGYTF. The chain links TRBV4-1 to TRBJ1-2, with D hard to call. V was clipped by 6 bases and J by 4 bases, with 15 bases between them. This CDR3 comprises 14 residues. Per the germline V gene, CDR1 is MGHRA and CDR2 is YSYEKL.

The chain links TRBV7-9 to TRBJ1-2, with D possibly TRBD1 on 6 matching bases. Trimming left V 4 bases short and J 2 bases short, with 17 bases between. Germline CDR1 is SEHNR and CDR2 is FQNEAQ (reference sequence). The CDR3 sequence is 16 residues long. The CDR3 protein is CASSSRARGQNYGYTF. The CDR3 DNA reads TGTGCCAGCAGCTCCCGGGCCAGGGGACAAAACTATGGCTACACCTTC.

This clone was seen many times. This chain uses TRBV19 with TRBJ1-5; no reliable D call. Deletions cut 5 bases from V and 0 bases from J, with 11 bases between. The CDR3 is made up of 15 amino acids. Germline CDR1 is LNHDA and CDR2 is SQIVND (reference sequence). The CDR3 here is CASSLTVDSNQPQHF. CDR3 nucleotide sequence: TGTGCCAGTAGTCTTACCGTCGATAGCAATCAGCCCCAGCATTTT.

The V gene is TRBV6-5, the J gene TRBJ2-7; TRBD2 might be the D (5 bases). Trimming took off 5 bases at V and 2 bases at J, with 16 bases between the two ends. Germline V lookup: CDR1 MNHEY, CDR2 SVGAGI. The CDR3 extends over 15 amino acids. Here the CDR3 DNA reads TGTGCCAGCAGTGTCACCGCCGGGGTGGCCTACGAGCAGTACTTC. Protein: CASSVTAGVAYEQYF.

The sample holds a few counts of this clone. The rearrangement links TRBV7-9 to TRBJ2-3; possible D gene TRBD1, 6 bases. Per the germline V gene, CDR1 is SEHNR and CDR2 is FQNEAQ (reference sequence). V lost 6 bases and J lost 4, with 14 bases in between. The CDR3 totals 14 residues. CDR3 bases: TGTGCCAGCAGTATAATGGGGGCTTCAGATACGCAGTATTTT. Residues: CASSIMGASDTQYF.

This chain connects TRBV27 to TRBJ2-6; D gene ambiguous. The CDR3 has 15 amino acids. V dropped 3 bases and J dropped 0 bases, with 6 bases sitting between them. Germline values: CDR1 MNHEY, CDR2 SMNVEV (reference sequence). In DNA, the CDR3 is TGTGCCAGCAGTTTTGGCAACTCTGGGGCCAACGTCCTGACTTTC. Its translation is CASSFGNSGANVLTF. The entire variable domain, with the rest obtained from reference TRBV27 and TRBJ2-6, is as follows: EAQVTQNPRYLITVTGKKLTVTCSQNMNHEYMSWYRQDPGLGLRQIYYSMNVEVTDKGDVPEGYKVSRKEKRNFPLILESPSPNQTSLYFCASSFGNSGANVLTFGAGSRLTVL.

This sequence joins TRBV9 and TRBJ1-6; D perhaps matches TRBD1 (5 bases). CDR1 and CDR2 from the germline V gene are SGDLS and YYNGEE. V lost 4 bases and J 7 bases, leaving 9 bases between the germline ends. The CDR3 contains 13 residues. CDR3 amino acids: CASSTRQNSPLHF. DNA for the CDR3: TGTGCCAGCAGCACCCGACAGAATTCACCCCTCCACTTT.

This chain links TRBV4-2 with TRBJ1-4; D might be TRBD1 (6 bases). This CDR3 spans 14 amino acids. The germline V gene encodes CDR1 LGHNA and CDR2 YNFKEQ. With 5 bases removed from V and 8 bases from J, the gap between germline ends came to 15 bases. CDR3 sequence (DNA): TGTGCCAGCAGCGGGGACAACCCCGGAGAAAAACTGTTTTTT. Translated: CASSGDNPGEKLFF.

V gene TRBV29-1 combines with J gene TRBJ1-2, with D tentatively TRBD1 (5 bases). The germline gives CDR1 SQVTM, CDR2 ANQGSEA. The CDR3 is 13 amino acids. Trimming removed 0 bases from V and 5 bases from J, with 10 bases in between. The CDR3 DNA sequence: TGCAGCGTTGAAGATCTTGGGGGGTATGGCTACACCTTC. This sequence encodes CSVEDLGGYGYTF.

The CDR3: CASKRGGVNTEAFF. Written as DNA, the CDR3 is TGTGCCTCCAAAAGAGGGGGGGTGAACACTGAAGCTTTCTTT. The genes are TRBV30 and TRBJ1-1; perhaps TRBD1 as D (6 bases). The CDR3 has 14 residues. Germline V gene lookup returns CDR1 GTSNPN and CDR2 SVGIG (reference sequence). V lost 7 bases, J lost 0 bases, and 15 bases lay in between.

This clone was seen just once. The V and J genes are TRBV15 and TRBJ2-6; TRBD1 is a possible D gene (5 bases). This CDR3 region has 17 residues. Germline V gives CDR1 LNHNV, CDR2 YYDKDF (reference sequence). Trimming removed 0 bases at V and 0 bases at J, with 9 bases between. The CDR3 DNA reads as TGTGCCACCAGCAGAGAAGACAGCAACTCTGGGGCCAACGTCCTGACTTTC. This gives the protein CATSREDSNSGANVLTF.

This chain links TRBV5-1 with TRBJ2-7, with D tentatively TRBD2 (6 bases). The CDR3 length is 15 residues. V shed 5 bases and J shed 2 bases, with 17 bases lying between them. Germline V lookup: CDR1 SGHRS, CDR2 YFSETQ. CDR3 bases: TGCGCCAGCAGTGCGGGACCCATCGATACCTACGAGCAGTACTTC. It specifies CASSAGPIDTYEQYF.

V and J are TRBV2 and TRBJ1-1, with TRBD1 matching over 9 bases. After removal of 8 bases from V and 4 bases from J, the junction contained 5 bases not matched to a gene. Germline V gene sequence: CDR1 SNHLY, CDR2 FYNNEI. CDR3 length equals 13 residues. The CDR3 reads CASRTGVGTEAFF. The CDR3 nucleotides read TGTGCCAGCCGGACAGGGGTGGGCACTGAAGCTTTCTTT.